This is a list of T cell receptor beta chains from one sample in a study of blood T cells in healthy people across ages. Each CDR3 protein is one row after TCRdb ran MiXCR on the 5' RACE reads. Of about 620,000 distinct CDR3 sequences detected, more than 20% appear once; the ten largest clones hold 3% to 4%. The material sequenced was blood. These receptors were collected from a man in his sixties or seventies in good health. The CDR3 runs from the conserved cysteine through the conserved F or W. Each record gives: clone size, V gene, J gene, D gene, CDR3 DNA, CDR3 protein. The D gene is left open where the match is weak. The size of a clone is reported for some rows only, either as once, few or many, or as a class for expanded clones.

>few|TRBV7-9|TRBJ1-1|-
TGTGCCAGCAGCCCTAATAATTTGAACACTGAAGCTTTCTTT
CASSPNNLNTEAFF
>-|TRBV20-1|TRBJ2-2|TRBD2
TGCAGTGCTAGAGATCTAGCGGGAGCGGGCACCGGGGAGCTGTTTTTT
CSARDLAGAGTGELFF
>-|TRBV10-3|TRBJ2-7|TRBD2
TGTGCCATCCAAACTAGCGGGAGACAGGGCGAGCAGTACTTC
CAIQTSGRQGEQYF
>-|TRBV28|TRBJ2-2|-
TGTGCCAGCAGTTTAAGGACAGTCCACTTATCGCACACCGGGGAGCTGTTTTTT
CASSLRTVHLSHTGELFF
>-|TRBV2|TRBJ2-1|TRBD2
TGTGCCAGCAGCGGACTAGCGGCGAATGAGCAGTTCTTC
CASSGLAANEQFF
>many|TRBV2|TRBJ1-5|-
TGTGCCAGCAGGGGGGGAAATCAGCCCCAGCATTTT
CASRGGNQPQHF
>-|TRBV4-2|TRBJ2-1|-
TGTGCCAGCAGCCAAGTCGGAAGACACAGGGATGAGCAGTTCTTC
CASSQVGRHRDEQFF
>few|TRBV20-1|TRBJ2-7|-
TGCAGTGCTAAACCCAGGGTTGGCGGCGAGCAGTACTTC
CSAKPRVGGEQYF
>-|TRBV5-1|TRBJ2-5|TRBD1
TGCGCCAGCAGCTTGGTTCAGGGGGACGGAGAGACCCAGTACTTC
CASSLVQGDGETQYF
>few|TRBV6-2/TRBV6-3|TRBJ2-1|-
TGTGCCAGCGGTCGACCCCCTGAAGTCCATGAGCAGTTCTTC
CASGRPPEVHEQFF
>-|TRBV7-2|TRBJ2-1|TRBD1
TGTGCCAGCAGCTTAGCGCTCGGTCTTAGGACAGGCTACAATGAGCAGTTCTTC
CASSLALGLRTGYNEQFF
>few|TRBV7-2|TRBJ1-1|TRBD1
TGTGCCAGCAGCTCTAAGGGACAGGGGGCCACTGAAGCTTTCTTT
CASSSKGQGATEAFF
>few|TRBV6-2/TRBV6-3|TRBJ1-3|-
TGTGCCAGCAGACTCGACGGCAACTCTGGAAACACCATATATTTT
CASRLDGNSGNTIYF
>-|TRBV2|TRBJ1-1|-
TGTGCCAGCAGTGAAAACAGGAATAGTATCACTGAAGCTTTCTTT
CASSENRNSITEAFF
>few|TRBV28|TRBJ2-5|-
TGTGCCAGCCCAGGGAGCCGGGGTGAGCAGTACTTC
CASPGSRGEQYF
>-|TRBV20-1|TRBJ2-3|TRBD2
TGCAGTGCTTTTTCTCTTCAGGGGACTAGCGGAACAGATACGCAGTATTTT
CSAFSLQGTSGTDTQYF
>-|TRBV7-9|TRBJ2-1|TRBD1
TGTGCCAGCAGCTTAGGCGTAGCACAGGGGACCTACAATGAGCAGTTCTTC
CASSLGVAQGTYNEQFF
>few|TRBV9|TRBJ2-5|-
TGTGCCAGCTATGAGACTAAAAAAAAAGAGACCCAGTACTTC
CASYETKKKETQYF
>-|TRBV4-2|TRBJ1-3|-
TGTGCCAGCAGCCCCCACATCTTCAGCTCTGGAAACACCATATATTTT
CASSPHIFSSGNTIYF
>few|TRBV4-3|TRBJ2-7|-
TGCGCCAGCAGCCAGGGACCGGGACACATATACGAGCAGTACTTC
CASSQGPGHIYEQYF
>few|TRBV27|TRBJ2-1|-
TGTGCCAGCGGTGGGGGCTCCTACAATGAGCAGTTCTTC
CASGGGSYNEQFF
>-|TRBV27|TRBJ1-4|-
TGTGCCAGCAGTTCCCGACTGATATCGGGTGAAAAACTGTTTTTT
CASSSRLISGEKLFF
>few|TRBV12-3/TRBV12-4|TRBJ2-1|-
TGTGCCAGCAGTCCAGATAGCGGCTACAATGAGCAGTTCTTC
CASSPDSGYNEQFF
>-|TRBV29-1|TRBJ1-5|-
TGCAGCGTTGAATCAGGGGGCAATCAGCCCCAGCATTTT
CSVESGGNQPQHF
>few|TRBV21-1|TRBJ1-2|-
TGTGCCAGCAGCGCCGTCGGGGACCCTCCGGGAGGCGACTATGGCTACACCTTC
CASSAVGDPPGGDYGYTF
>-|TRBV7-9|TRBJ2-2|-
TGTGCCAGCAGCCAACAGGGGAGGAGCACCGGGGAGCTGTTTTTT
CASSQQGRSTGELFF
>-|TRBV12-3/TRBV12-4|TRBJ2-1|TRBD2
TGTGCCAGCAAAACAACTAGCGGGTCGGTCGATGAGCAGTTCTTC
CASKTTSGSVDEQFF
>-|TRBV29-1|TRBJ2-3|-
TGCAGCGTTGCTGGGGATACGCAGTATTTT
CSVAGDTQYF
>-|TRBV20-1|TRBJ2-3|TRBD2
TGCAGTGCTTTTAGGACTAGCGGGAGAACGGGTACAGATACGCAGTATTTT
CSAFRTSGRTGTDTQYF
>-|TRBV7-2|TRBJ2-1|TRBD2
TGTGCCAGCAGCTCGACTAGCGGGAGGCAATACAATGAGCAGTTCTTC
CASSSTSGRQYNEQFF
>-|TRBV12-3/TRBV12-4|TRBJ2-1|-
TGTGCCAGCAGTTTCCCGAGCCTTAGGCACAATGAGCAGTTCTTC
CASSFPSLRHNEQFF
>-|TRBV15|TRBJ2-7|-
TGTGCCACCAACAGAGAAGGCTACGAGCAGTACTTC
CATNREGYEQYF
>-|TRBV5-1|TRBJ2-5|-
TGCGCCGGACCAACTAGAGTAATCTTC
CAGPTRVIF
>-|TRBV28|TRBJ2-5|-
TGTGCCAGCAGTTTACCAACACAGGGCCTAGAGACCCAGTACTTC
CASSLPTQGLETQYF
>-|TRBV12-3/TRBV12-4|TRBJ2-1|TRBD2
TGTGCCAGCAGTTCCCGGGGTAGCGGGAGTTTCGATGAGCAGTTCTTC
CASSSRGSGSFDEQFF
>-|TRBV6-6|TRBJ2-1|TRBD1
TGTGCCAGCACCCTGTGGGACAGGGGCAATGAGCAGTTCTTC
CASTLWDRGNEQFF
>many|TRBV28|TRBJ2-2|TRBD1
TGTGCCAGCAGTTTTGGGGACAGACGACTCACCGGGGAGCTGTTTTTT
CASSFGDRRLTGELFF
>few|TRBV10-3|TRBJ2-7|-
TGTGCCATCAGTGACCCCGGGACGGATGTGGACGAGCAGTACTTC
CAISDPGTDVDEQYF